Listed here is a single TCR beta chain. This sample was included in a study of T cells after posttransplantation cyclophosphamide. Control samples came 1 year after myeloablative marrow transplants with methotrexate plus calcineurin inhibitor. Using immunoSEQ multiplex PCR, the repertoire was profiled, and TCRdb retains in-frame clones only, with some absent. The sample lists about 18,000 clones; 85% were seen once. The CDR3 length is 16 residues. The germline gives CDR1 MGHRA, CDR2 YSYEKL. The V and J ends lost 0 bases and 2 bases, in that order; junction bases with no gene match: 7. This chain links TRBV4-1 with TRBJ2-7, with 7 positions matching TRBD2. The starting material was PBMCs, obtained after allogeneic stem cell transplant with calcineurin inhibitor and methotrexate. This clonotype originated in a female patient in her late teens or twenties who received an allogeneic stem cell transplant from an unrelated donor, was CMV-positive, and had acute and chronic GVHD. Some T cells could come from the graft donor. CDR3 protein: CASSQESGGSAYEQYF. In nucleotides, the CDR3 is TGCGCCAGCAGCCAAGAATCAGGCGGGAGCGCCTACGAGCAGTACTTC.